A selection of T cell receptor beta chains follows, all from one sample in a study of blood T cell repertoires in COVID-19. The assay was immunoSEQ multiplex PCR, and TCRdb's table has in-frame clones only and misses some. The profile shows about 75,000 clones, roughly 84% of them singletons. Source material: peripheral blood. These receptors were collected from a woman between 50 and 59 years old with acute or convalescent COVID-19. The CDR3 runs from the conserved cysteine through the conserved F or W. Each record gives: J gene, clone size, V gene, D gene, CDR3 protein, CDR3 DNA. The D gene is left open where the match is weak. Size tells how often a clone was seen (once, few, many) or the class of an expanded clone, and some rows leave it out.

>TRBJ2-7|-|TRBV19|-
CASSIETGGEQYF
TGTGCCAGTAGTATAGAGACTGGTGGGGAGCAGTACTTC
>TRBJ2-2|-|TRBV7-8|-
CASSPRTGLAGELFF
TGTGCCAGCAGCCCCAGAACAGGGTTGGCCGGGGAGCTGTTTTTT
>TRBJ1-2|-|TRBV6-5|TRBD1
CASRDLDRGLNGYTF
TGTGCCAGCAGGGACCTAGACAGGGGACTTAATGGCTACACCTTC
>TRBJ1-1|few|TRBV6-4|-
CASSDSQGAEAFF
TGTGCCAGCAGTGACTCCCAGGGCGCTGAAGCTTTCTTT
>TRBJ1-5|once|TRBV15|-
CATSRGRDVGNQPQHF
TGTGCCACCAGCAGGGGCAGGGATGTGGGCAATCAGCCCCAGCATTTT
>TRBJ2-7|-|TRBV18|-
CASSPVQAYEQYF
TGTGCCAGCTCCCCCGTCCAGGCGTACGAGCAGTACTTC
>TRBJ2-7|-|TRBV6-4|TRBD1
CASSVQTGGSYEQYF
TGTGCCAGCAGTGTCCAAACAGGGGGGTCCTACGAGCAGTACTTC
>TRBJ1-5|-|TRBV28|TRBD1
CASSFGSTGNNQPQHF
TGTGCCAGCAGTTTTGGTTCGACAGGGAACAATCAGCCCCAGCATTTT
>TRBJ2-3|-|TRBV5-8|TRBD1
CASSADRGTDTQYF
TGTGCCAGCAGCGCCGACAGGGGGACAGATACGCAGTATTTT
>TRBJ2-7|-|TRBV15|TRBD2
CATSRDRSGGYEQYF
TGTGCCACCAGCAGAGATCGTTCGGGGGGCTACGAGCAGTACTTC
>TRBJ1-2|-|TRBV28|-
CATSWGRRGYTF
TGTGCCACCTCCTGGGGGAGGCGAGGCTACACCTTC
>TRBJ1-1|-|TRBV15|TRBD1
CATSRDRDRAEAFF
TGTGCCACCAGCAGAGACAGGGACAGGGCTGAAGCTTTCTTT
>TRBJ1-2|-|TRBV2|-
CASIREDGGYGYTF
TGTGCCAGCATAAGGGAAGACGGGGGCTATGGCTACACCTTC
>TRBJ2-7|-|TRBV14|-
CASSQLSPYEQYF
TGTGCCAGCAGCCAATTGAGCCCCTACGAGCAGTACTTC
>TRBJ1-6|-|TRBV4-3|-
CASSQDGSGYNSPLHF
TGCGCCAGCAGCCAAGATGGGTCGGGCTATAATTCACCCCTCCACTTT
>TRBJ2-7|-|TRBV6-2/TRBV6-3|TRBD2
CASSARLANSYEQYF
TGTGCCAGCAGTGCCCGACTAGCGAACTCCTACGAGCAGTACTTC
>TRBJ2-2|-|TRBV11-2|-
CASSSTNTGELFF
TGTGCCAGCAGCTCGACTAACACCGGGGAGCTGTTTTTT
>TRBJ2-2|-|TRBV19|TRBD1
CASSIRYRGLGANTGELFF
TGTGCCAGTAGTATACGCTACAGGGGGTTAGGCGCCAACACCGGGGAGCTGTTTTTT
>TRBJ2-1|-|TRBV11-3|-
CASSSSLDYSYNEQFF
TGTGCCAGCAGCTCAAGCCTCGACTATTCCTACAATGAGCAGTTCTTC
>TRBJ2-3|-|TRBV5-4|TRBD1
CASSTTGGPDTQYF
TGTGCCAGCAGCACGACAGGGGGTCCGGATACGCAGTATTTT
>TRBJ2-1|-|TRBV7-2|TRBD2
CASSDGLAVSYNEQFF
TGTGCCAGCAGCGACGGACTAGCGGTCTCCTACAATGAGCAGTTCTTC
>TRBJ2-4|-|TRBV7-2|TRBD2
CASSPLAGGPGNIQYF
TGTGCCAGCAGCCCGCTAGCGGGAGGGCCCGGGAACATTCAGTACTTC
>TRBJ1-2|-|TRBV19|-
CAATTPAGGYTF
TGTGCCGCCACGACGCCGGCCGGGGGCTACACCTTC
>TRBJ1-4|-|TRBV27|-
CASSVIGEEKLFF
TGTGCCAGCTCGGTGATAGGGGAAGAAAAACTGTTTTTT
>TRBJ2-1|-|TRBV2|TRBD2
CASSEGTINEQFF
TGTGCCAGCAGCGAAGGGACTATCAATGAGCAGTTCTTC
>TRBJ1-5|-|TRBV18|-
CASSSGEGVYQPQHF
TGTGCCAGCTCATCCGGGGAGGGGGTGTATCAGCCCCAGCATTTT
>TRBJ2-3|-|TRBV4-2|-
CASSQDFSSDTQYF
TGTGCCAGCAGCCAAGATTTCAGTTCTGATACGCAGTATTTT
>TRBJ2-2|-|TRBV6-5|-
CASSYALGGTGELFF
TGTGCCAGCAGTTACGCGCTAGGGGGCACCGGGGAGCTGTTTTTT
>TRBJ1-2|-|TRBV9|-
CASSRGGGYGYTF
TGTGCCAGCAGCAGGGGTGGCGGCTATGGCTACACCTTC
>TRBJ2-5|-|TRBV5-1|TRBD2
CASSPGTSGAKETQYF
TGCGCCAGCAGCCCAGGGACTAGCGGGGCCAAAGAGACCCAGTACTTC
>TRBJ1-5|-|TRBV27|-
CASSLSRNRPQHF
TGTGCCAGCAGTTTATCGAGGAATCGGCCCCAGCATTTT
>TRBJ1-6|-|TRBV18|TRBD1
CASEQNRGESPLHF
TGTGCCAGCGAACAAAACAGGGGAGAATCACCCCTCCACTTT
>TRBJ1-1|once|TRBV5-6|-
CASSLTGFDTEAFF
TGTGCCAGCAGCTTGACAGGGTTTGACACTGAAGCTTTCTTT